Given below is one T cell receptor beta chain in context. Its antigen is still unknown. The PCR employed 60 Vbeta primers together with 13 Jbeta primers. The assay was immunoSEQ multiplex PCR, and TCRdb's table has in-frame clones only and misses some. Among around 180,000 clones listed, roughly 82% were seen once. This sample was taken from a study of cytomegalovirus exposure and HLA in healthy donors. Turning to the study itself: Earlier sequencing of 150 million to 200 million T cells yielded nearly 120 million unique TCR beta sequences.

The germline gives CDR1 MNHNS, CDR2 SASEGT. Trimming took 4 bases from V and 5 from J, leaving 14 bases between them. CDR3 length: 14 amino acids. Broader study findings: Highly shared variants forming one cluster were likely a sequencing artifact. Associated with cytomegalovirus, according to the listing, were 164 TCR beta chains.

The chain carries TRBV6-1 and TRBJ1-2, with D possibly being TRBD1 (5 bases). This TCR was sampled from a girl aged 2-10 years in good health and CMV-seropositive. Sequencing was performed on PBMCs. CDR3 protein: CASSGPPPGYGYTF. CDR3 DNA: TGTGCCAGCAGTGGGCCCCCCCCAGGGTATGGCTACACCTTC.